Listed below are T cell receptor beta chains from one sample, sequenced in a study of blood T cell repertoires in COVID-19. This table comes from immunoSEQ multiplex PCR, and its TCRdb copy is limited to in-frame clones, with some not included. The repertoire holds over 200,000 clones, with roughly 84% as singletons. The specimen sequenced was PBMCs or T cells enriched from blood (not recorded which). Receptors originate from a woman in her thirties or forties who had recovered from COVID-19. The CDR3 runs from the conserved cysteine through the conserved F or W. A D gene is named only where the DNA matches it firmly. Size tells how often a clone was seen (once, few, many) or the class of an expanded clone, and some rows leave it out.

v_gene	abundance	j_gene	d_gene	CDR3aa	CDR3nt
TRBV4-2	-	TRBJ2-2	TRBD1	CASSRPGQGDGELFF	TGTGCCAGCAGCCGTCCGGGACAGGGAGACGGGGAGCTGTTTTTT
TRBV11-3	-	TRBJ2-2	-	CASSLSWPGELFF	TGTGCCAGCAGCCTCTCGTGGCCCGGGGAGCTGTTTTTT
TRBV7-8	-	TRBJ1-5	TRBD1	CASSLGGTGVGQPQHF	TGTGCCAGCAGCTTAGGTGGGACAGGGGTAGGTCAGCCCCAGCATTTT
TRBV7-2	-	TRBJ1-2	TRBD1	CASSLGTGGYTF	TGTGCCAGCAGCTTGGGGACAGGGGGCTACACCTTC
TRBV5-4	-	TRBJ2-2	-	CASSSAGDKLNTGELFF	TGTGCCAGCAGCTCGGCGGGGGACAAGTTGAACACCGGGGAGCTGTTTTTT
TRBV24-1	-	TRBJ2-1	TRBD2	CATSDPGLAEYNEQFF	TGTGCCACCAGTGACCCTGGACTAGCGGAATACAATGAGCAGTTCTTC
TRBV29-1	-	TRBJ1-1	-	CSVGYMNTEAFF	TGCAGCGTTGGATACATGAACACTGAAGCTTTCTTT
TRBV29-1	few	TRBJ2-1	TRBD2	CSVESLAGGFYNEQFF	TGCAGCGTTGAATCCCTAGCGGGGGGGTTTTACAATGAGCAGTTCTTC
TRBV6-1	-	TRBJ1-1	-	CASSEIQGYTEAFF	TGTGCCAGCAGTGAAATCCAGGGTTACACTGAAGCTTTCTTT
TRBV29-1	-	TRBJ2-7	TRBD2	CSAAGTSDEQYF	TGCAGCGCAGCCGGGACTAGTGACGAGCAGTACTTC
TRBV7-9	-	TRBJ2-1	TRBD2	CASSPLAGLYNEQFF	TGTGCCAGCAGCCCACTAGCGGGGCTATACAATGAGCAGTTCTTC
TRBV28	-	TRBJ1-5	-	CASRADHQPQHF	TGTGCCAGCAGGGCGGATCATCAGCCCCAGCATTTT
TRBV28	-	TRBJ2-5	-	CASSRTITGGGETQYF	TGTGCCAGCAGCCGAACAATCACAGGGGGGGGAGAGACCCAGTACTTC
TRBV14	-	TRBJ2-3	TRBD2	CASSRRMLAGWDTQYF	TGTGCCAGCAGCCGGCGGATGCTAGCGGGATGGGATACGCAGTATTTT
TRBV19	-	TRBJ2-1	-	CASSILGGSYNEQFF	TGTGCCAGTAGTATACTCGGCGGCTCCTACAATGAGCAGTTCTTC
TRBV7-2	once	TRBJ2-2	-	CASSTGLRALNTGELFF	TGTGCCAGCAGCACAGGTCTTCGGGCGTTAAACACCGGGGAGCTGTTTTTT
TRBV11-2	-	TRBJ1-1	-	CASSFEVNTEAFF	TGTGCCAGCAGCTTTGAGGTGAACACTGAAGCTTTCTTT
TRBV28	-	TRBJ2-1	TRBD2	CASRRLAGGPVEQFF	TGTGCCAGCAGGAGACTAGCGGGAGGGCCCGTTGAGCAGTTCTTC
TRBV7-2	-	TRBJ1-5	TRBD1	CASSLDLTGQAFNQPQHF	TGTGCCAGCAGCCTAGACCTGACTGGACAGGCGTTCAATCAGCCCCAGCATTTT
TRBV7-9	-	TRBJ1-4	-	CASSLGPGVNEKLFF	TGTGCCAGCAGCTTAGGGCCGGGAGTTAATGAAAAACTGTTTTTT
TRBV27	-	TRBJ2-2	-	CATSTTGELFF	TGTGCCACGTCTACGACCGGGGAGCTGTTTTTT
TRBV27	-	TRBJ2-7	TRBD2	CASRRTSGANYEQYF	TGTGCCAGCAGACGGACTAGCGGTGCTAATTACGAGCAGTACTTC
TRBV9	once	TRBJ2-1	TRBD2	CASSVDSGSTSEEFF	TGTGCCAGCAGCGTAGACAGCGGGAGTACGTCGGAGGAGTTCTTC
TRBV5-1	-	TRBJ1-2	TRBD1	CASSFPGQGQNGYTF	TGCGCCAGCAGCTTCCCAGGACAGGGTCAAAATGGCTACACCTTC
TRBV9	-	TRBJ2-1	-	CASSVTGNPYNEQFF	TGTGCCAGCAGCGTAACAGGGAATCCTTACAATGAGCAGTTCTTC
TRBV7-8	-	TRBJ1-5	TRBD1	CASSLTTGGGQPQHF	TGTGCCAGCAGCTTGACGACAGGGGGAGGACAGCCCCAGCATTTT
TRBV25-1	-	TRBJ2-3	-	CASSGGNTQYF	TGTGCCAGCAGTGGAGGGAATACGCAGTATTTT
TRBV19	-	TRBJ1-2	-	CASSIVRGHYGYTF	TGTGCCAGTAGTATCGTGAGAGGGCACTATGGCTACACCTTC
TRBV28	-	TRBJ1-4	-	CATGVRANEKLFF	TGTGCCACGGGGGTTCGGGCTAATGAAAAACTGTTTTTT
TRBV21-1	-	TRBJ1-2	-	CASSTSGQGYGYTF	TGTGCCAGCAGCACGTCGGGACAGGGTTATGGCTACACCTTC
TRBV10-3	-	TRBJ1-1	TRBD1	CAISELTGESTEAFF	TGTGCCATCAGTGAATTAACAGGGGAGTCCACTGAAGCTTTCTTT
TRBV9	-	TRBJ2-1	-	CASSPRVSSYNEQFF	TGTGCCAGCAGCCCCCGGGTTAGCTCCTACAATGAGCAGTTCTTC
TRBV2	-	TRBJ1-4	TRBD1	CASSALDRGNEKLFF	TGTGCCAGCAGTGCCTTGGACAGGGGTAATGAAAAACTGTTTTTT
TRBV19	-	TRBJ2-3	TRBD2	CASSRGLDTDTQYF	TGTGCCAGTAGTAGGGGACTAGACACAGATACGCAGTATTTT
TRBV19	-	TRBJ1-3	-	CASSIGGALSGNTIYF	TGTGCCAGTAGTATCGGGGGGGCCCTCTCTGGAAACACCATATATTTT
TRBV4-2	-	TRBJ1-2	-	CASSQIDSNYGYTF	TGTGCCAGCAGCCAGATAGACAGTAACTATGGCTACACCTTC
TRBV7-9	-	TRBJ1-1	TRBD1	CASSSPGGTEAFF	TGTGCCAGCAGCTCCCCAGGGGGCACTGAAGCTTTCTTT
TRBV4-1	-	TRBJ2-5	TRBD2	CASSQDHSAGVETQYF	TGCGCCAGCAGCCAAGACCACTCCGCGGGGGTAGAGACCCAGTACTTC
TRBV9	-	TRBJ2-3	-	CASSLRRSGNTDTQYF	TGTGCCAGCAGCCTCAGGAGGTCCGGTAACACAGATACGCAGTATTTT
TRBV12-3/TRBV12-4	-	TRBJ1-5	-	CASSRGQSQPQHF	TGTGCCAGCAGCCGAGGACAATCTCAGCCCCAGCATTTT
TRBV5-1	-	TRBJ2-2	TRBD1	CASSLTGGTGELFF	TGCGCCAGCAGCTTGACAGGGGGGACCGGGGAGCTGTTTTTT
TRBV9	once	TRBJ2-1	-	CASSVEGGMYNEQFF	TGTGCCAGCAGCGTAGAGGGAGGAATGTACAATGAGCAGTTCTTC
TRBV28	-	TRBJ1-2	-	CASSFREVFYGYTF	TGTGCCAGCAGTTTTCGCGAGGTGTTCTATGGCTACACCTTC
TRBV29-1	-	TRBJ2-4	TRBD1	CSARTTGGDIQYF	TGCAGCGCCCGAACGACAGGGGGCGACATTCAGTACTTC
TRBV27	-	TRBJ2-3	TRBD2	CASTQGTSGKGDTQYF	TGTGCCAGCACCCAAGGGACTAGCGGGAAGGGAGATACGCAGTATTTT
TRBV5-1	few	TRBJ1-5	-	CASSMDGINQPQHF	TGCGCCAGCAGTATGGACGGGATCAATCAGCCCCAGCATTTT
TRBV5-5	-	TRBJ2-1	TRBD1	CASRGQGAYNEQFF	TGTGCCAGCAGGGGACAGGGGGCCTACAATGAGCAGTTCTTC
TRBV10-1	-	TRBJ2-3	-	CASSSHRASNTQYF	TGCGCCAGCAGTTCCCACCGGGCTAGCAATACGCAGTATTTT
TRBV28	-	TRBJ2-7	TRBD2	CASSLRGRAYEQYF	TGTGCCAGCAGTTTAAGAGGGAGGGCCTACGAGCAGTACTTC